The 29 T cell receptor beta chains in this list originate from one sample, sequenced in a study of cytomegalovirus exposure and HLA in healthy donors. A multiplex PCR was run with 60 Vbeta primers and 13 Jbeta primers. TCRdb's table, derived via immunoSEQ multiplex PCR, lists solely in-frame clones and lacks some. The profile shows over 150,000 clones, 77% of them singletons. The sequencing sample was made of PBMCs. The receptors shown here come from a man aged 25 to 40 in good health and CMV-seropositive.

The chain has TRBV11-2 and TRBJ1-1; no reliable D call. Trimming removed 1 base from V and 6 bases from J, with 9 bases in between. CDR3 size: 13 residues. CDR1 is SGHAT and CDR2 is FQNNGV in the germline V gene. The CDR3 sequence: CASSLGRLPEAFF. CDR3 coding DNA: TGTGCCAGCAGCTTAGGTCGACTACCTGAAGCTTTCTTT.

This chain links TRBV7-9 with TRBJ2-3; D is unclear. Germline V gene lookup returns CDR1 SEHNR and CDR2 FQNEAQ (reference sequence). V was trimmed by 1 base and J by 2 bases, leaving 4 bases between them. CDR3 length equals 13 residues. The CDR3 DNA is TGTGCCAGCAGCTTAGTACACACAGATACGCAGTATTTT. Protein sequence: CASSLVHTDTQYF.

The chain couples TRBV7-9 to TRBJ1-4, with D possibly being TRBD1 (5 bases). The CDR3 is made up of 15 amino acids. CDR1 and CDR2 (germline): SEHNR, FQNEAQ (reference sequence). Trimming removed 5 bases at V and 2 bases at J, with 12 bases between. The CDR3 loop reads CASSLGHGTNEKLFF. In DNA, the CDR3 is TGTGCCAGCAGCCTTGGACATGGCACTAATGAAAAACTGTTTTTT. Supplemented by reference TRBV7-9 and TRBJ1-4, the full variable domain reads DTGVSQNPRHKITKRGQNVTFRCDPISEHNRLYWYRQTLGQGPEFLTYFQNEAQLEKSRLLSDRFSAERPKGSFSTLEIQRTEQGDSAMYLCASSLGHGTNEKLFFGSGTQLSVL.

The chain couples TRBV7-8 to TRBJ2-7; 8 bases map to TRBD1. The CDR3 covers 13 residues. Trimming removed 5 bases from V and 6 bases from J; junction bases left unmatched: 6. Per germline, CDR1 SGHVS and CDR2 FQNEAQ. The CDR3 loop is CASSTPDRAEQYF. CDR3 nucleotide sequence: TGTGCCAGCAGCACCCCGGACAGGGCCGAGCAGTACTTC.

This rearrangement joins TRBV25-1 to TRBJ2-5, with 8 bases aligning to TRBD2. V lost 2 bases and J lost 1; bases outside the gene matches: 6. Germline V lookup: CDR1 MGHDK, CDR2 SYGVNS. The CDR3 sequence is 16 residues long. The CDR3 region is CASSEPDGGGQETQYF. In nucleotides, the CDR3 is TGTGCCAGCAGTGAACCAGACGGGGGGGGCCAAGAGACCCAGTACTTC. The whole variable domain, filled in from reference TRBV25-1 and TRBJ2-5, reads EADIYQTPRYLVIGTGKKITLECSQTMGHDKMYWYQQDPGMELHLIHYSYGVNSTEKGDLSSESTVSRIRTEHFPLTLESARPSHTSQYLCASSEPDGGGQETQYFGPGTRLLVL.

CDR3 nucleotides: TGTGCCAGCAGCCATACCTTGAGCTCTGGAAACACCATATATTTT. It translates to CASSHTLSSGNTIYF. The rearrangement links TRBV7-6 to TRBJ1-3; D call uncertain. V dropped 5 bases and J dropped 0 bases, with 11 bases sitting between them. The CDR3 contains 15 residues. Germline values: CDR1 SGHVS, CDR2 FNYEAQ.

This rearrangement joins TRBV5-1 to TRBJ2-7; 14 nucleotides line up with TRBD2. The CDR3 length is 17 residues. V lost 4 bases to trimming and J lost 7 bases; unmatched junction nucleotides: 13. CDR1 SGHRS and CDR2 YFSETQ come from the germline V gene. Here the CDR3 DNA reads TGCGCCAGCAGCATGGGACTAGCGGGGGCTAATACGGAAGAGCAGTACTTC. Protein sequence: CASSMGLAGANTEEQYF.

The J gene is TRBJ2-2, the V gene TRBV6-1; D possibly corresponds to TRBD2 (6 bases). V was cut by 10 bases and J by 3 bases, with 12 bases left in between. The CDR3 extends over 13 amino acids. CDR1 MNHNS and CDR2 SASEGT come from the germline V gene. CDR3 in amino acids: CATRGGYTGELFF. For the CDR3, the DNA is TGTGCCACGCGTGGGGGGTACACCGGGGAGCTGTTTTTT.

The V gene is TRBV28, the J gene TRBJ1-5; TRBD1 agrees at 9 bases. The CDR3 length is 15 residues. CDR1 is MDHEN, CDR2 SYDVKM, per germline. V trimming: 6 bases; J trimming: 6 bases; junction bases outside the gene matches: 9. CDR3 loop: CASSPRDRDSQPQHF. The CDR3 DNA follows: TGTGCCAGCAGCCCCCGGGACAGGGATTCTCAGCCCCAGCATTTT.

J is TRBJ2-7 and V is TRBV11-2; a weak D match, TRBD1 (5 bases). This CDR3 comprises 14 residues. Germline CDR1 and CDR2: SGHAT and FQNNGV. The V end was cut by 0 bases, the J end by 0 bases, with 6 bases between. The CDR3 nucleotides read TGTGCCAGCAGCTTAGACAGGGACTCCTACGAGCAGTACTTC. Translated: CASSLDRDSYEQYF.

This clone was observed once. V and J are TRBV30 and TRBJ2-5; weak D call: TRBD2 (6 bases). Trimming left V 2 bases short and J 1 base short, with 14 bases between. CDR3 length equals 15 residues. The V gene's germline CDR1 is GTSNPN and CDR2 SVGIG (reference sequence). This CDR3 reads CAWSPSGLFQETQYF. CDR3 bases: TGTGCCTGGAGTCCCAGCGGACTATTCCAAGAGACCCAGTACTTC.

This chain joins TRBV7-9 and TRBJ1-4; D is perhaps TRBD1 (5 bases). Trimming removed 5 bases from V and 7 bases from J, with 14 bases in between. CDR1 and CDR2 from the germline V gene are SEHNR and FQNEAQ (reference sequence). The CDR3 is made up of 14 amino acids. DNA for the CDR3: TGTGCCAGCAGCGATCAGGGAAGTGGTGAAAAACTGTTTTTT. Translated, it gives CASSDQGSGEKLFF.

The rearrangement uses TRBV6-1 and TRBJ1-1; 9 bases match TRBD1. With V trimmed by 1 base and J by 3 bases, 0 bases remained unmatched. CDR1 MNHNS and CDR2 SASEGT come from the germline V gene. This CDR3 has 14 residues. Here the CDR3 reads CASSEGQGDTEAFF. CDR3 DNA: TGTGCCAGCAGTGAAGGACAGGGGGACACTGAAGCTTTCTTT.

V usage is TRBV28 and J usage is TRBJ2-4; 10 bases are a match to TRBD2. The ends lost 2 bases at V and 16 bases at J; junction bases unmatched: 8. The CDR3 spans 13 residues. Germline V gene data show CDR1 as MDHEN and CDR2 as SYDVKM. The CDR3 DNA follows: TGTGCCAGCAGTTTAACAGCGGGGGGGCCTACCTACTTC. Encoded protein: CASSLTAGGPTYF.

This clone was detected only once. The CDR3 loop is CASSFRGHLAKNIQYF. In nucleotides, the CDR3 is TGTGCCAGCAGTTTCAGGGGGCATCTAGCCAAAAACATTCAGTACTTC. The genes are TRBV28 and TRBJ2-4; TRBD1 agrees at 8 bases. Germline V gene sequence: CDR1 MDHEN, CDR2 SYDVKM. J was trimmed by 0 bases and V by 3 bases; bases with no gene match: 4. This CDR3 is 16 amino acids long.

The gene calls are TRBV6-4 and TRBJ1-5; a weak D match, TRBD1 (5 bases). Per the germline V gene, CDR1 is MRHNA and CDR2 is SNTAGT. This CDR3 spans 18 amino acids. V was pared by 1 base and J by 6 bases, with 22 bases between. CDR3 nucleotide sequence: TGTGCCAGCAGTGACTGCCCATGGGGCGTGGTGGCCGTTCAGCCCCAGCATTTT. Its protein product is CASSDCPWGVVAVQPQHF.

The rearrangement joins TRBV11-2 to TRBJ1-2; 7 nucleotides align to TRBD1. This CDR3 has 16 amino acids. V lost 5 bases and J lost 0; bases outside the gene matches: 9. Germline V lookup: CDR1 SGHAT, CDR2 FQNNGV. The CDR3 spells CASSTGTATANYGYTF. DNA of the CDR3: TGTGCCAGCAGCACAGGGACAGCCACAGCTAACTATGGCTACACCTTC.

This chain joins TRBV5-4 and TRBJ2-4, with 10 bases fitting TRBD1. V lost 4 bases to trimming and J lost 6 bases; unmatched junction nucleotides: 7. Germline V gene lookup returns CDR1 SGHNT and CDR2 YYREEE (reference sequence). This CDR3 spans 15 amino acids. In nucleotides, the CDR3 is TGTGCCAGCAGCGGACCGGGACAGGGGACAAACATTCAGTACTTC. Its protein product is CASSGPGQGTNIQYF.

The V call is TRBV15, the J call TRBJ2-2, with 8 bases lining up with TRBD2. The J segment lost 2 bases and the V segment lost 1 base, leaving 3 bases of the junction unmatched. There are 16 residues in the CDR3. Germline-derived CDR1 and CDR2 are LNHNV and YYDKDF (reference sequence). The CDR3 region is CATSRGRGANTGELFF. CDR3 bases: TGTGCCACCAGCAGAGGGCGGGGGGCTAACACCGGGGAGCTGTTTTTT.

This clone was detected once. CDR3 residues: CASSLGFSLQETQYF. DNA for the CDR3: TGTGCCAGCAGCTTAGGGTTTAGCCTCCAAGAGACCCAGTACTTC. The chain combines TRBV7-6 with TRBJ2-5; D gene ambiguous. Germline loops: CDR1 SGHVS, CDR2 FNYEAQ. There are 15 residues in the CDR3. The V gene lost 1 base and the J gene lost 1 base, with 10 bases spanning the gap.

For the CDR3, the DNA is TGTGCCAGCAGCCCAATGGGCGTGCGTAATGAAAAACTGTTTTTT. This sequence encodes CASSPMGVRNEKLFF. The V and J genes are TRBV9 and TRBJ1-4; D not resolved. Germline assignment: CDR1 SGDLS and CDR2 YYNGEE. The CDR3 is made up of 15 amino acids. V lost 4 bases, J lost 4 bases, and 14 bases lay in between.

This clone was seen only a few times. The rearrangement uses TRBV5-1 and TRBJ1-4; a weak D match, TRBD1 (5 bases). This CDR3 spans 17 amino acids. Germline loops: CDR1 SGHRS, CDR2 YFSETQ. Trimming took off 0 bases at V and 0 bases at J, with 12 bases between the two ends. DNA of the CDR3: TGCGCCAGCAGCTTGGGAGGCGCAGGGTCAACTAATGAAAAACTGTTTTTT. It encodes CASSLGGAGSTNEKLFF.

The chain employs TRBV11-2 and TRBJ2-5; weak D call: TRBD2 (7 bases). Germline CDR1 and CDR2: SGHAT and FQNNGV. V lost 5 bases, J lost 5 bases, and 21 bases lay in between. The CDR3 loop spans 16 amino acids. CDR3 in amino acids: CASSERRGPIEETQYF. The CDR3, as DNA: TGTGCCAGCAGCGAGAGGCGGGGGCCCATAGAGGAGACCCAGTACTTC.

This clone came up once. This sequence joins TRBV28 and TRBJ2-1, with a possible D match to TRBD2 (6 bases). With 4 bases removed from V and 2 bases from J, the gap between germline ends came to 9 bases. The CDR3 contains 14 residues. Germline V lookup: CDR1 MDHEN, CDR2 SYDVKM. CDR3 sequence: CASSSGGTYNEQFF. In DNA form, the CDR3 reads TGTGCCAGCAGTTCCGGGGGAACCTACAATGAGCAGTTCTTC. The full variable domain, with the rest looked up from reference TRBV28 and TRBJ2-1, is DVKVTQSSRYLVKRTGEKVFLECVQDMDHENMFWYRQDPGLGLRLIYFSYDVKMKEKGDIPEGYSVSREKKERFSLILESASTNQTSMYLCASSSGGTYNEQFFGPGTRLTVL.

The V gene is TRBV5-6, the J gene TRBJ1-5; D possibly corresponds to TRBD1 (5 bases). This CDR3 region has 12 residues. V was clipped by 1 base and J by 11 bases, with 10 bases between them. Germline V gives CDR1 SGHDT, CDR2 YYEEEE. The CDR3 sequence is CASSLRGMSQHF. The CDR3 DNA follows: TGTGCCAGCAGCTTGCGGGGGATGTCCCAGCATTTT.

V and J are TRBV2 and TRBJ2-2; 7 bases are a match to TRBD1. Germline assignment: CDR1 SNHLY and CDR2 FYNNEI. CDR3 length: 14 residues. With V trimmed by 6 bases and J by 2 bases, 3 bases remained unmatched. CDR3 DNA sequence: TGTGCCAGCAGCAGACAGGGAAACACCGGGGAGCTGTTTTTT. This encodes CASSRQGNTGELFF.

A single count supports this clone. V is TRBV27 and J is TRBJ1-1, with D possibly matching TRBD1 (5 bases). Germline V lookup: CDR1 MNHEY, CDR2 SMNVEV (reference sequence). V lost 9 bases and J 1 base, leaving 15 bases between the germline ends. The CDR3 runs to 14 residues. The CDR3 spells CASSKKTANTEAFF. The DNA for the CDR3 is TGTGCCAGTTCTAAAAAGACAGCGAACACTGAAGCTTTCTTT.

The V gene is TRBV29-1, the J gene TRBJ2-5; D is perhaps TRBD2 (6 bases). CDR3 size: 13 residues. The germline V gene encodes CDR1 SQVTM and CDR2 ANQGSEA. V was clipped by 3 bases and J by 0 bases, with 8 bases between them. The CDR3, as DNA: TGCAGCGTTGAGGCTAGCGACCAAGAGACCCAGTACTTC. It is translated as CSVEASDQETQYF.

V is TRBV7-9 and J is TRBJ2-5; 14 bases line up with TRBD2. CDR3 size: 15 residues. Germline CDR1 is SEHNR and CDR2 is FQNEAQ (reference sequence). The J segment lost 10 bases and the V segment lost 3 bases, leaving 7 bases of the junction unmatched. CDR3 coding DNA: TGTGCCAGCAGCTTGTTGACTAGCGGGGGGGAGGACCAGTACTTC. Amino acid sequence: CASSLLTSGGEDQYF.